These 30 T cell receptor beta chains originate from one sample sequenced in a study of shared clonotypes between healthy human individuals (dated by TCRdb to about 2020). The receptor library was made with the immunoSEQ multiplex PCR assay. TCRdb stores this immuneACCESS table with in-frame sequences only. Part of the clones is absent; in the studies checked, under half of the shortfall reflects unresolved V genes, and no reason is known for the rest. This sample lists under 700,000 clones; 85% to 95% were detected once. Clones ranked in the top ten supply approximately 0.11% of the sample. CD8 naive samples consisted of CD45RO-negative cells that were positively selected for CCR7, yielding a CD45RA+CCR7+ population without TemRA cells. The sample was naive CD8+ T cells sorted from blood. What the cell subset or site label conveys for this sample: CD45RA+CCR7+. All receptors come from a woman aged 25-40 years in good health.

The chain combines TRBV30 with TRBJ2-5, with 12 nucleotides matching TRBD1. The DNA end is more similar to TRBJ2-7, so the J call may be wrong. Germline loops: CDR1 GTSNPN, CDR2 SVGIG (reference sequence). This CDR3 contains 15 residues. This chain's CDR3 is CAWSGGDRGPVEQYF. CDR3 bases: TGTGCCTGGAGTGGAGGGGACAGGGGGCCGGTCGAGCAGTACTTC.

The J gene is TRBJ1-4, the V gene TRBV2; D gene unclear. Germline CDR1 and CDR2: SNHLY and FYNNEI. V lost 3 bases to trimming and J lost 4 bases, with 9 bases between them. There are 14 residues in the CDR3. For the CDR3, the DNA is TGTGCCAGCAGTGATCCCAACATTAATGAAAAACTGTTTTTT. Translation gives CASSDPNINEKLFF. The full variable domain, in which reference TRBV2 and TRBJ1-4 provide the parts outside the CDR3, is EPEVTQTPSHQVTQMGQEVILRCVPISNHLYFYWYRQILGQKVEFLVSFYNNEISEKSEIFDDQFSVERPDGSNFTLKIRSTKLEDSAMYFCASSDPNINEKLFFGSGTQLSVL.

The rearrangement links TRBV7-8 to TRBJ2-3; D is possibly TRBD2 (5 bases). Germline loops: CDR1 SGHVS, CDR2 FQNEAQ. Between the trimmed V and J ends, which lost 2 bases and 3 bases, there was a span of 12 bases. The CDR3 has 15 amino acids. Here the CDR3 DNA reads TGTGCCAGCAGCTTATCCCGGAGGAAAACAGATACGCAGTATTTT. The encoded protein is CASSLSRRKTDTQYF. Combining the CDR3 with reference TRBV7-8 and TRBJ2-3 gives the whole variable domain GAGVSQSPRYKVAKRGQDVALRCDPISGHVSLFWYQQALGQGPEFLTYFQNEAQLDKSGLPSDRFFAERPEGSVSTLKIQRTQQEDSAVYLCASSLSRRKTDTQYFGPGTRLTVL.

The chain links TRBV6-1 to TRBJ1-4; D remains ambiguous. The CDR3 runs 15 residues. CDR1 MNHNS and CDR2 SASEGT come from the germline V gene. Trimming took off 7 bases at V and 8 bases at J, with 20 bases between the two ends. CDR3 residues: CASNFPGGSDEKLFF. The CDR3 DNA reads TGTGCCAGCAATTTTCCGGGCGGGTCGGACGAAAAACTGTTTTTT.

The chain employs TRBV27 and TRBJ2-7, with D hard to call. Germline CDR1 MNHEY, CDR2 SMNVEV (reference sequence). V lost 2 bases to trimming and J lost 0 bases, with 5 bases between them. The CDR3 runs to 13 residues. DNA for the CDR3: TGTGCCAGCAGTTTAAGGGCCTCCTACGAGCAGTACTTC. It yields the protein CASSLRASYEQYF.

The V gene is TRBV28, the J gene TRBJ1-1; TRBD1 matches 7 bases. Per the germline V gene, CDR1 is MDHEN and CDR2 is SYDVKM. The CDR3 has 14 residues. Trimming removed 6 bases from V and 4 bases from J; junction bases left unmatched: 8. The chain's CDR3 is CASSQPRDSTEAFF. Written as DNA, the CDR3 is TGTGCCAGCAGCCAACCAAGGGACAGCACTGAAGCTTTCTTT.

CDR3 in amino acids: CASSFGTSGNNEQFF. The CDR3 DNA reads TGTGCCAGCAGCTTCGGGACTAGCGGTAACAATGAGCAGTTCTTC. The rearrangement joins TRBV5-4 to TRBJ2-1, with 11 bases aligning to TRBD2. This CDR3 spans 15 amino acids. Trimming removed 2 bases from V and 5 bases from J; junction bases left unmatched: 3. CDR1 and CDR2 from the germline V gene are SGHNT and YYREEE (reference sequence).

V usage is TRBV5-1 and J usage is TRBJ2-7; 7 nucleotides line up with TRBD1. Germline assignment: CDR1 SGHRS and CDR2 YFSETQ. Trimming removed 3 bases from V and 2 bases from J; junction bases left unmatched: 5. The CDR3 spans 14 residues. The CDR3 is CASSSLGTAYEQYF. As DNA, the CDR3 is TGCGCCAGCAGCTCCCTCGGGACAGCCTACGAGCAGTACTTC.

The chain joins TRBV9 to TRBJ2-2, with D tentatively TRBD1 or TRBD2 (5 bases each). CDR3 length: 14 amino acids. Germline values: CDR1 SGDLS, CDR2 YYNGEE. V dropped 5 bases and J dropped 7 bases, with 15 bases sitting between them. This chain's CDR3 is CASSIVGEGGELFF. CDR3 DNA sequence: TGTGCCAGCAGTATAGTGGGGGAAGGCGGGGAGCTGTTTTTT.

This clone was seen a handful of times. The CDR3 DNA reads TGTGCCAGCAGCTTAGAGGGGTTGGTGGGACTAGCGGGAGAAGGGCAAGAGACCCAGTACTTC. Protein: CASSLEGLVGLAGEGQETQYF. V is TRBV7-8 and J is TRBJ2-5; 14 nucleotides match TRBD2. The V and J ends lost 1 base and 2 bases, in that order; junction bases with no gene match: 15. The CDR3 covers 21 residues. Germline V gene sequence: CDR1 SGHVS, CDR2 FQNEAQ. Together with reference TRBV7-8 and TRBJ2-5, the CDR3 gives the full variable domain: GAGVSQSPRYKVAKRGQDVALRCDPISGHVSLFWYQQALGQGPEFLTYFQNEAQLDKSGLPSDRFFAERPEGSVSTLKIQRTQQEDSAVYLCASSLEGLVGLAGEGQETQYFGPGTRLLVL.

The chain joins TRBV27 to TRBJ1-4; 7 bases are a match to TRBD1. V lost 6 bases and J lost 4; bases outside the gene matches: 8. The length of the CDR3 is 15 residues. The germline V gene encodes CDR1 MNHEY and CDR2 SMNVEV (reference sequence). The CDR3 sequence is CASRPGQKLNEKLFF. The CDR3 nucleotides are TGTGCCAGCAGGCCGGGACAGAAGCTTAATGAAAAACTGTTTTTT. The whole variable domain, filled in from reference TRBV27 and TRBJ1-4, reads EAQVTQNPRYLITVTGKKLTVTCSQNMNHEYMSWYRQDPGLGLRQIYYSMNVEVTDKGDVPEGYKVSRKEKRNFPLILESPSPNQTSLYFCASRPGQKLNEKLFFGSGTQLSVL.

The chain couples TRBV9 to TRBJ2-7; 7 bases map to TRBD1. CDR1 and CDR2 (germline): SGDLS, YYNGEE. The CDR3 contains 17 residues. With 4 bases clipped from V and 5 bases from J, the junction kept 18 bases outside the gene matches. CDR3 loop: CASSPEEGAVRFNEQYF. In DNA, the CDR3 is TGTGCCAGCAGCCCGGAAGAGGGGGCGGTACGCTTTAACGAGCAGTACTTC.

The chain joins TRBV13 to TRBJ2-7, with 12 bases fitting TRBD2. Germline CDR1 is PRHDT and CDR2 is FYEKMQ (reference sequence). The CDR3 is made up of 14 amino acids. The ends lost 4 bases at V and 5 bases at J; junction bases unmatched: 3. CDR3 DNA sequence: TGTGCCAGCAGCTACCGGACTAGCGGGAACGAGCAGTACTTC. It encodes CASSYRTSGNEQYF.

A remark on this clone: This specimen includes other DNA sequences encoding the same CDR3. V and J are TRBV5-6 and TRBJ2-1; D remains ambiguous. This CDR3 has 12 amino acids. The V gene lost 4 bases and the J gene lost 5 bases, with 7 bases spanning the gap. Germline V gene lookup returns CDR1 SGHDT and CDR2 YYEEEE. CDR3 in DNA: TGTGCCAGCAGCCCCGGCGACAATGAGCAGTTCTTC. Translated, it gives CASSPGDNEQFF.

There are a few counts of this clone. The chain uses TRBV7-9 and TRBJ2-7; weak D call: TRBD1 (5 bases). Germline V gene data show CDR1 as SEHNR and CDR2 as FQNEAQ (reference sequence). V lost 6 bases and J lost 2, with 11 bases in between. There are 13 residues in the CDR3. The CDR3 sequence: CASRSQATYEQYF. Written as DNA, the CDR3 is TGTGCCAGCAGGTCACAGGCGACCTACGAGCAGTACTTC.

The chain uses TRBV30 and TRBJ1-3, with D maybe TRBD1 (5 bases). The CDR3 runs 16 residues. The V end lost 0 bases, the J end lost 3 bases, and 15 bases lay between the germline ends. Germline CDR1 is GTSNPN and CDR2 is SVGIG (reference sequence). DNA for the CDR3: TGTGCCTGGAGTGTACCGTCCGAGGGGCATGGAAACACCATATATTTT. It translates to CAWSVPSEGHGNTIYF.

This clone was recorded once. The DNA of the CDR3 is TGCGCCAGCAGTGAGTCCATGGGACGGATGAACACTGAAGCTTTCTTT. Protein product: CASSESMGRMNTEAFF. The chain joins TRBV10-1 to TRBJ1-1, with a possible D match to TRBD1 (5 bases). Germline lookup yields CDR1 WNHNN and CDR2 SYGVQD (reference sequence). This CDR3 comprises 16 residues. Trimming took 0 bases from V and 0 from J, leaving 11 bases between them.

The chain recombines TRBV11-2 with TRBJ2-7, with TRBD2 matching 7 bases. Looked up from germline, CDR1 is SGHAT and CDR2 is FQNNGV. This CDR3 has 15 amino acids. The junction had 5 bases not matched to a gene; V was cut back by 0 bases and J by 3 bases. CDR3 nucleotide sequence: TGTGCCAGCAGCTTAGATCCTAGCGGCTACTACGAGCAGTACTTC. It specifies CASSLDPSGYYEQYF.

This chain connects TRBV6-5 to TRBJ2-2, with 8 bases matching TRBD2. V trimming: 5 bases; J trimming: 5 bases; junction bases outside the gene matches: 7. CDR1 MNHEY and CDR2 SVGAGI come from the germline V gene. This CDR3 spans 15 amino acids. In nucleotides, the CDR3 is TGTGCCAGCAGTCCCCCAGCGGGAGATACCGGGGAGCTGTTTTTT. Translated: CASSPPAGDTGELFF.

The V call is TRBV10-2, the J call TRBJ1-3; the D gene is possibly TRBD1 (5 bases). With 3 bases removed from V and 4 bases from J, the gap between germline ends came to 19 bases. The CDR3 spans 17 residues. CDR1 is WSHSY, CDR2 SAAADI, per germline. The CDR3: CASSDSRRGREGNTIYF. The CDR3 DNA sequence: TGCGCCAGCAGTGATTCGAGGCGAGGCAGGGAAGGAAACACCATATATTTT.

The rearrangement joins TRBV6-5 to TRBJ2-7; D remains ambiguous. This CDR3 spans 14 amino acids. V was cut by 2 bases and J by 7 bases, with 15 bases left in between. Per germline, CDR1 MNHEY and CDR2 SVGAGI. CDR3 sequence reads: CASSYDSEYEEQYF. The CDR3 bases are TGTGCCAGCAGTTACGACTCAGAATACGAGGAGCAGTACTTC.

The chain links TRBV7-2 to TRBJ1-1, with unresolved D. Per germline, CDR1 SGHTA and CDR2 FQGNSA. CDR3 length: 14 amino acids. Trimming pared 1 base from V and 4 bases from J, leaving 10 bases between. The CDR3 sequence: CASSLEVRPTEAFF. CDR3 DNA sequence: TGTGCCAGCAGCTTAGAAGTGAGGCCCACTGAAGCTTTCTTT.

The CDR3 here is CASSTVQGSTDTQYF. DNA of the CDR3: TGTGCCAGCAGCACCGTACAGGGGAGCACAGATACGCAGTATTTT. The chain employs TRBV5-6 and TRBJ2-3; 7 nucleotides match TRBD1. This CDR3 has 15 residues. CDR1 and CDR2 from the germline V gene are SGHDT and YYEEEE. V was pared by 4 bases and J by 0 bases, with 5 bases of the junction left unmatched.

The chain combines TRBV7-2 with TRBJ2-5; the match to TRBD2 covers 9 bases. Germline-derived CDR1 and CDR2 are SGHTA and FQGNSA. The J segment lost 2 bases and the V segment lost 5 bases, leaving 9 bases of the junction unmatched. CDR3 length: 16 residues. CDR3 region: CASSLIAGARQETQYF. As DNA, the CDR3 is TGTGCCAGCAGCCTCATAGCGGGAGCTAGGCAAGAGACCCAGTACTTC. The variable domain in full, completed from reference TRBV7-2 and TRBJ2-5, reads GAGVSQSPSNKVTEKGKDVELRCDPISGHTALYWYRQSLGQGLEFLIYFQGNSAPDKSGLPSDRFSAERTGGSVSTLTIQRTQQEDSAVYLCASSLIAGARQETQYFGPGTRLLVL.

V gene TRBV7-9 combines with J gene TRBJ2-7, with TRBD2 matching 10 bases. V lost 5 bases, J lost 5 bases, and 6 bases stayed unmatched. This CDR3 has 14 amino acids. The V gene's germline CDR1 is SEHNR and CDR2 FQNEAQ (reference sequence). DNA of the CDR3: TGTGCCAGCAGCCCTCTAGCGGGAGAAGACGAGCAGTACTTC. This sequence encodes CASSPLAGEDEQYF.

This chain joins TRBV30 and TRBJ2-7, with D perhaps assigned TRBD1 or TRBD2 (5 bases each). Looked up from germline, CDR1 is GTSNPN and CDR2 is SVGIG (reference sequence). V gave up 5 bases and J gave up 4 bases, with 18 bases separating them. The CDR3 loop spans 14 amino acids. CDR3 sequence reads: CAWDTPGTLYEQYF. DNA of the CDR3: TGTGCCTGGGACACCCCGGGGACGTTGTACGAGCAGTACTTC.

In the case of this clone: No conserved phenylalanine or tryptophan is present at the end of the CDR3, so a read error is the likely explanation. The DNA is omitted, as the CDR3 cannot be located on it reliably, and the CDR3 follows TCRdb's listing. This chain links TRBV21-1 with TRBJ2-6. TRBV21-1 is tagged as a pseudogene. The CDR3 is made up of 9 amino acids, end residues included. CDR3 residues: CASSRPGRS.

This clone came up once. This sequence joins TRBV20-1 and TRBJ2-4; 9 nucleotides match TRBD1. The CDR3 consists of 11 residues. The junction had 0 bases not matched to a gene; V was cut back by 5 bases and J by 7 bases. The germline CDR1 and CDR2 sequences are DFQATT and SNEGSKA (reference sequence). CDR3 protein: CSAGQGNIQYF. The CDR3, as DNA: TGCAGTGCTGGACAGGGGAACATTCAGTACTTC.

This clone was seen a single time. This chain joins TRBV29-1 and TRBJ2-5, with D unresolved. This CDR3 spans 8 amino acids. CDR1 is SQVTM and CDR2 is ANQGSEA in the germline V gene. V was clipped by 8 bases and J by 3 bases, with 1 base between them. The CDR3 loop reads CSKETQYF. The CDR3 DNA sequence: TGCAGCAAAGAGACCCAGTACTTC.

The chain employs TRBV9 and TRBJ2-7, with 11 bases lining up with TRBD2. The V segment lost 0 bases and the J segment 5 bases; nucleotides outside the gene matches: 10. The CDR3 is 17 amino acids. CDR1 and CDR2 (germline): SGDLS, YYNGEE. CDR3 residues: CASSVGELAGVYNEQYF. In DNA, the CDR3 is TGTGCCAGCAGCGTAGGCGAACTAGCGGGAGTATATAACGAGCAGTACTTC.